This passage covers 23 T cell receptor beta chains from one sample sequenced in a study of T cell repertoires in aging, cancer and after chemotherapy. Multiplex touch-down PCR with TRB-A/B primers amplified rearranged V-D-J TRB sequences. Using its own MiXCR run on the multiplex PCR reads, TCRdb lists one record per CDR3 protein. The sample has almost 3,000 distinct CDR3 sequences; 20% to 25% are singletons. Peripheral blood genomic DNA, not sorted cells or RNA, was the template. The specimen sequenced was blood. The source is a human donor with a solid tumor.

This clonotype rates as large. The chain links TRBV30 to TRBJ1-6; unclear D gene. Germline CDR1 is GTSNPN and CDR2 is SVGIG (reference sequence). Trimming took off 4 bases at V and 10 bases at J, with 17 bases between the two ends. The CDR3 totals 14 residues. The CDR3 DNA reads TGTGCCTGGACGGGAGGGAGGGAGATCTCACCCCTCCACTTT. Translation: CAWTGGREISPLHF.

This clonotype is large (0.1 to 1%) within its sample. The rearrangement uses TRBV29-1 and TRBJ2-7, with D perhaps matching TRBD2 (6 bases). The CDR3 has 12 residues. Germline V gene sequence: CDR1 SQVTM, CDR2 ANQGSEA. V was trimmed by 0 bases and J by 4 bases, leaving 7 bases between them. Here the CDR3 DNA reads TGCAGCGTTGAAGATGGAGGGTACGAGCAGTACTTC. Protein sequence: CSVEDGGYEQYF.

The V gene is TRBV20-1, the J gene TRBJ1-3; D is unclear. The germline V gene encodes CDR1 DFQATT and CDR2 SNEGSKA (reference sequence). V lost 1 base and J 0 bases, leaving 7 bases between the germline ends. The CDR3 covers 14 residues. This chain's CDR3 is CSARVASSGNTIYF. For the CDR3, the DNA is TGCAGTGCTAGAGTCGCGAGCTCTGGAAACACCATATATTTT.

A few counts support this clonotype. The chain employs TRBV7-2 and TRBJ2-5; no definite D call. V was clipped by 0 bases and J by 7 bases, with 12 bases between them. CDR1 is SGHTA, CDR2 FQGNSA, per germline. The CDR3 is 14 amino acids. CDR3 region: CASSLAGIVGTQYF. The CDR3 DNA follows: TGTGCCAGCAGCTTAGCTGGTATCGTAGGGACCCAGTACTTC.

The chain carries TRBV19 and TRBJ1-1; 7 bases agree with TRBD1. J lost 11 bases, V lost 5 bases, and 8 bases had no gene match. The CDR3 runs to 12 residues. Germline-derived CDR1 and CDR2 are LNHDA and SQIVND (reference sequence). Here the CDR3 reads CASSSPRGPAFF. CDR3 bases: TGTGCCAGTAGTTCCCCAAGGGGGCCTGCTTTCTTT.

In this sample, this clonotype turned up once. The chain uses TRBV6-4 and TRBJ2-3, with D unclear. This CDR3 comprises 14 residues. V gave up 0 bases and J gave up 9 bases, with 13 bases separating them. Germline CDR1 is MRHNA and CDR2 is SNTAGT. DNA for the CDR3: TGTGCCAGCAGTGACTCAGACTTGTCCCCCACGCAGTATTTT. Translated, it gives CASSDSDLSPTQYF.

By share, this clonotype ranks as medium-sized. The CDR3 bases are TGTGCCAGCCAAGGGGCCAGCGGGGAGTATTTT. This codes for CASQGASGEYF. The chain carries TRBV6-5 and TRBJ2-3, with 7 positions matching TRBD2. The CDR3 runs to 11 residues. V lost 8 bases and J lost 13; bases outside the gene matches: 9. Germline assignment: CDR1 MNHEY and CDR2 SVGAGI.

This clonotype came up a few times. This chain uses TRBV19 with TRBJ2-3; 9 bases match TRBD2. Germline V lookup: CDR1 LNHDA, CDR2 SQIVND (reference sequence). The V gene end was trimmed by 3 bases and the J gene end by 0 bases; junction bases not matched to a gene: 4. The length of the CDR3 is 16 residues. CDR3 coding DNA: TGTGCCAGTAGTATGGGGACTAGCCCGAGCACAGATACGCAGTATTTT. As protein: CASSMGTSPSTDTQYF.

This clonotype was counted only a few times. V is TRBV12-3 or TRBV12-4 and J is TRBJ1-1; D remains ambiguous. The CDR3 has 12 residues. V lost 6 bases, J lost 6 bases, and 11 bases lay in between. In DNA, the CDR3 is TGTGCCAGCAGCTTGGGTGGCCCTGAAGCTTTCTTT. Protein: CASSLGGPEAFF.

The chain joins TRBV19 to TRBJ2-3; 11 bases fit TRBD2. CDR1 and CDR2 (germline): LNHDA, SQIVND (reference sequence). V trimming: 6 bases; J trimming: 4 bases; junction bases outside the gene matches: 6. The CDR3 sequence is 15 residues long. The CDR3 DNA reads as TGTGCCAGTAGCCTTAGCGGGAGGGAATCAGATACGCAGTATTTT. It is translated as CASSLSGRESDTQYF.

The chain joins TRBV4-3 to TRBJ1-3; D call uncertain. The CDR3 is made up of 16 amino acids. Germline assignment: CDR1 LGHNA and CDR2 YSLEER. Trimming took off 1 base at V and 0 bases at J, with 10 bases between the two ends. The CDR3 region has the DNA TGCGCCAGCAGCCAAGTTGGGGATTACTCTGGAAACACCATATATTTT. It specifies CASSQVGDYSGNTIYF.

This clonotype came up a few times. J is TRBJ2-7 and V is TRBV5-4, with TRBD1 matching 7 bases. Germline lookup yields CDR1 SGHNT and CDR2 YYREEE (reference sequence). CDR3 length: 13 residues. The V and J ends lost 4 bases and 4 bases, in that order; junction bases with no gene match: 5. The CDR3 loop reads CASSRIRGYEQYF. CDR3 in DNA: TGTGCCAGCAGCAGAATCAGGGGGTACGAGCAGTACTTC.

The table lists this clonotype with a few counts. The rearrangement links TRBV12-5 to TRBJ2-2, with a weak D call TRBD1 (5 bases). Trimming cost V 2 bases and J 14 bases, with 15 bases left between them. The germline CDR1 and CDR2 sequences are LGHNT and FRNRAP. The CDR3 length is 13 residues. In DNA, the CDR3 is TGTGCTAGTGGTTTGTCCGGACACCGGGTTCTGTTTTTT. It translates to CASGLSGHRVLFF.

Judged by abundance, this clonotype is medium-sized. The chain has TRBV12-3 or TRBV12-4 and TRBJ2-6; D is possibly TRBD1 (5 bases). Trimming removed 8 bases from V and 0 bases from J, with 11 bases in between. There are 15 residues in the CDR3. The CDR3 nucleotides read TGTGCCAGCGCCCTGGGGCGCTCTGGGGCCAACGTCCTGACTTTC. This encodes CASALGRSGANVLTF.

This clonotype was counted a few times. J is TRBJ1-4 and V is TRBV20-1, with unresolved D. CDR3 length: 13 residues. V was shortened by 0 bases and J by 8 bases, with 10 bases between the two germline ends. Germline V gene lookup returns CDR1 DFQATT and CDR2 SNEGSKA (reference sequence). The CDR3 region is CSAREGWAEKLFF. The CDR3 coding sequence is TGCAGTGCTAGAGAGGGGTGGGCAGAAAAACTGTTTTTT.

This clonotype is medium-sized in the sample. V gene TRBV11-3 combines with J gene TRBJ2-5; D not resolved. The CDR3 has 13 residues. V was cut by 2 bases and J by 5 bases, with 9 bases left in between. CDR1 and CDR2 from the germline V gene are SGHNT and YENEEA. The CDR3 bases are TGTGCCAGCAGCTTAATCAGGCAGGAGACCCAGTACTTC. Translated: CASSLIRQETQYF.

The chain combines TRBV20-1 with TRBJ1-4; maybe TRBD1 (6 bases). The V end was cut by 5 bases, the J end by 5 bases, with 18 bases between. CDR3 size: 15 residues. Germline V gene sequence: CDR1 DFQATT, CDR2 SNEGSKA (reference sequence). The CDR3 is CSAVFSRGGNEKLFF. The CDR3 bases are TGCAGTGCTGTTTTCTCGAGGGGGGGAAATGAAAAACTGTTTTTT.

A few counts support this clonotype. The gene calls are TRBV6-5 and TRBJ2-5; D may be TRBD2 (6 bases). The germline gives CDR1 MNHEY, CDR2 SVGAGI. The V end lost 7 bases, the J end lost 2 bases, and 14 bases lay between the germline ends. The CDR3 is 14 amino acids. The CDR3 sequence is CASTLLASQETQYF. The CDR3 DNA follows: TGTGCCAGCACCCTACTAGCTTCACAAGAGACCCAGTACTTC.

Judged by abundance, this clonotype is medium-sized (0.01 to 0.1%). The chain links TRBV30 to TRBJ2-2; D could derive from TRBD1 or TRBD2 (5 bases each). V was pared by 2 bases and J by 4 bases, with 11 bases between. The CDR3 loop spans 14 amino acids. Per the germline V gene, CDR1 is GTSNPN and CDR2 is SVGIG (reference sequence). CDR3 coding DNA: TGTGCCTGGAGTTTTACAGGAGGCACCGGGGAGCTGTTTTTT. It encodes CAWSFTGGTGELFF.

By share, this clonotype ranks as medium-sized (0.01 to 0.1%). The chain joins TRBV20-1 to TRBJ2-1; D unresolved. Germline lookup yields CDR1 DFQATT and CDR2 SNEGSKA (reference sequence). The V end lost 3 bases, the J end lost 8 bases, and 17 bases lay between the germline ends. This CDR3 has 14 residues. The DNA of the CDR3 is TGCAGTGCTAGTTTGGCAGAGGTGGGCCATGAGCAGTTCTTC. Protein: CSASLAEVGHEQFF.

Only a few counts were recorded for this clonotype. The chain links TRBV15 to TRBJ2-3, with 11 bases that match TRBD2. The CDR3 extends over 16 amino acids. V was pared by 0 bases and J by 4 bases, with 3 bases of the junction left unmatched. CDR1 and CDR2 (germline): LNHNV, YYDKDF (reference sequence). The CDR3 bases are TGTGCCACCAGCAGAGATACTAGCGGGAGCGCAGATACGCAGTATTTT. It encodes CATSRDTSGSADTQYF.

This clonotype was seen only a few times. This chain uses TRBV5-4 with TRBJ1-1, with D unclear. Germline assignment: CDR1 SGHNT and CDR2 YYREEE (reference sequence). This CDR3 has 11 amino acids. V was cut by 7 bases and J by 7 bases, with 11 bases left in between. CDR3 region: CASGTDIEAFF. The CDR3 DNA sequence: TGTGCCAGCGGTACAGACATTGAAGCTTTCTTT.

As to this clonotype: A much larger clone differs by one base, so this may be a read error. The chain joins TRBV29-1 to TRBJ2-7, with 11 bases fitting TRBD2. V dropped 5 bases and J dropped 6; count of bases not matched to a gene: 12. CDR1 and CDR2 from the germline V gene are SQVTM and ANQGSEA. The CDR3 length is 15 residues. CDR3 amino acids: CSVLKLAGVTCEQYF. CDR3 sequence (DNA): TGCAGCGTTCTTAAACTAGCGGGGGTTACCTGCGAGCAGTACTTC.